What follows is one T cell receptor beta chain and its context. The repertoire was sequenced with immunoSEQ multiplex PCR; TCRdb's copy has only in-frame clones and lacks some. This sample carries 70,000 to 80,000 clones, more than 75% of them seen once, and the ten largest clones take about 16%. The entry originates in a study of control samples from healthy donors and cancer patients. Germline V CDR1 and CDR2: MNHEY, SMNVEV (reference sequence). V gave up 2 bases and J gave up 4 bases, with 8 bases separating them. This CDR3 contains 13 residues. The sequence came from a man in his fifties or sixties in good health. This chain links TRBV27 with TRBJ1-2, with D perhaps TRBD1 (6 bases). Sequencing was performed on blood. CDR3 DNA: TGTGCCAGCAGTTTACAGGGGTCCTATGGCTACACCTTC. This codes for CASSLQGSYGYTF.